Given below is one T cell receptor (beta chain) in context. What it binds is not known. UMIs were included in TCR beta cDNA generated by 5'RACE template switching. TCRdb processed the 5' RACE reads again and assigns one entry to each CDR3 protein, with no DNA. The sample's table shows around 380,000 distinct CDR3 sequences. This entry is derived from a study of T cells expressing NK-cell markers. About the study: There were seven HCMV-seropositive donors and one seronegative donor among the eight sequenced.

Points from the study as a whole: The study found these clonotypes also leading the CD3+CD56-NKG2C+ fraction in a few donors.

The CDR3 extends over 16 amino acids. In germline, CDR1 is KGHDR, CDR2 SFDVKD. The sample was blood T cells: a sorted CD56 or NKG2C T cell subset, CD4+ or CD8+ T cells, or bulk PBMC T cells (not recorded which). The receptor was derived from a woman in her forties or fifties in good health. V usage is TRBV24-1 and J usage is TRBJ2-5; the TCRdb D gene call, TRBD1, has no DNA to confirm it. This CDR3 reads CATSGSRDKKQETQYF.